Each of the 17 T cell receptor beta chains below was sequenced from the same sample in a study of human T cells and chemical hapten exposure. TCRdb used MiXCR to reprocess the RACE reads, holding one entry per CDR3 protein. This table holds about 74,000 distinct CDR3 sequences, 32% found once. Noted time point: patch test 1, 2 weeks after DPC sensitization. Treatment noted: therapeutic diphenylcyclopropenone sensitization with weekly scalp DPC. The material sequenced was whole blood, taken in connection with sensitization to the hapten diphenylcyclopropenone (DPC). The receptors originated from a man aged 40-49 years with alopecia areata. Some clones in this sample may be carry-over from other donors' samples.

The chain uses TRBV12-3 or TRBV12-4 and TRBJ1-1; tentatively, D is TRBD1 (6 bases). Between the trimmed V and J ends, which lost 4 bases and 3 bases, there was a span of 12 bases. The CDR3 extends over 14 amino acids. In nucleotides, the CDR3 is TGTGCCAGCAGTTCTCGCCGACAGGACACTGAAGCTTTCTTT. It is translated as CASSSRRQDTEAFF.

In its sample, this clonotype is medium-sized. The chain employs TRBV27 and TRBJ2-1; D not certain. There are 11 residues in the CDR3. Trimming left V 1 base short and J 9 bases short, with 4 bases between. From germline, CDR1 is MNHEY and CDR2 SMNVEV (reference sequence). This CDR3 is CASSLFGEQFF. CDR3 nucleotide sequence: TGTGCCAGCAGTTTATTCGGTGAGCAGTTCTTC.

This clonotype has a handful of counts. The chain recombines TRBV12-3 or TRBV12-4 with TRBJ1-5; D gene uncertain. The CDR3 length is 13 residues. V lost 5 bases, J lost 4 bases, and 9 bases lay in between. The CDR3 bases are TGTGCCAGCAGTCCAGGACTAAATCAGCCCCAGCATTTT. As protein: CASSPGLNQPQHF.

V usage is TRBV30 and J usage is TRBJ1-3; D remains unclear. Germline CDR1 reads GTSNPN; CDR2 reads SVGIG (reference sequence). The V end was cut by 0 bases, the J end by 4 bases, with 1 base between. The CDR3 sequence is 11 residues long. The CDR3 loop reads CAWSVGNTIYF. CDR3 nucleotide sequence: TGTGCCTGGAGTGTAGGAAACACCATATATTTT.

The J gene is TRBJ1-1, the V gene TRBV18; TRBD1 might be the D (5 bases). CDR1 and CDR2 (germline): KGHSH, LQKENI. V was cut by 3 bases and J by 4 bases, with 9 bases left in between. The CDR3 extends over 13 amino acids. The DNA for the CDR3 is TGTGCCAGCTCACCCGACGGGGGCACTGAAGCTTTCTTT. Amino acids: CASSPDGGTEAFF.

V gene TRBV12-3 or TRBV12-4 combines with J gene TRBJ2-4, with a weak D call TRBD2 (5 bases). This CDR3 comprises 15 residues. V gave up 5 bases and J gave up 1 base, with 12 bases separating them. This CDR3 reads CASSPRRLAKNIQYF. CDR3 bases: TGTGCCAGCAGTCCCCGGAGGTTGGCCAAAAACATTCAGTACTTC.

This chain links TRBV30 with TRBJ1-6; a possible D gene is TRBD1 (5 bases). Germline CDR1 GTSNPN, CDR2 SVGIG (reference sequence). CDR3 length: 14 residues. V lost 1 base and J 5 bases, leaving 9 bases between the germline ends. CDR3 sequence reads: CAWSEGLDNSPLHF. CDR3 sequence (DNA): TGTGCCTGGAGTGAGGGGCTGGATAATTCACCCCTCCACTTT.

The chain recombines TRBV20-1 with TRBJ2-1; 8 bases match TRBD2. CDR1 is DFQATT, CDR2 SNEGSKA, per germline (reference sequence). The CDR3 consists of 12 residues. The ends lost 6 bases at V and 7 bases at J; junction bases unmatched: 5. The CDR3 nucleotides are TGCAGTGCCGAGGGACTAGGAAATGAGCAGTTCTTC. Protein sequence: CSAEGLGNEQFF.

The V call is TRBV20-1, the J call TRBJ1-3; perhaps TRBD1 as D (5 bases). Germline V lookup: CDR1 DFQATT, CDR2 SNEGSKA (reference sequence). The ends were cut back, 8 bases at V and 1 base at J, with 9 bases in the middle. The CDR3 spans 12 residues. CDR3 protein: CSQQGSGNTIYF. In DNA, the CDR3 is TGCAGTCAGCAGGGATCTGGAAACACCATATATTTT.

This clonotype was found a few times. J is TRBJ1-1 and V is TRBV7-9; D call uncertain. There are 12 residues in the CDR3. V dropped 0 bases and J dropped 11 bases, with 10 bases sitting between them. Looked up from germline, CDR1 is SEHNR and CDR2 is FQNEAQ (reference sequence). In DNA, the CDR3 is TGTGCCAGCAGCTTAGCAATGAGAGGGGCTTTCTTT. This translates into CASSLAMRGAFF.

This clonotype was seen only a few times. This chain joins TRBV7-9 and TRBJ2-5; no firm D call. The CDR3 consists of 11 residues. CDR1 is SEHNR, CDR2 FQNEAQ, per germline (reference sequence). The V end was cut by 5 bases, the J end by 5 bases, with 6 bases between. The DNA for the CDR3 is TGTGCCAGCAGCCCGGTGGAGACCCAGTACTTC. Translated, it gives CASSPVETQYF.

This rearrangement joins TRBV6-5 to TRBJ2-5; 7 bases map to TRBD1. V lost 5 bases, J lost 5 bases, and 8 bases stayed unmatched. This CDR3 is built from 14 residues. Germline CDR1 and CDR2: MNHEY and SVGAGI. The CDR3 region has the DNA TGTGCCAGCAGTGCGACAGGGATGTTTGAGACCCAGTACTTC. Residues: CASSATGMFETQYF.

The chain links TRBV20-1 to TRBJ2-7; TRBD1 matches at 8 bases. The CDR3 covers 14 residues. The ends lost 2 bases at V and 4 bases at J; junction bases unmatched: 7. Germline assignment: CDR1 DFQATT and CDR2 SNEGSKA (reference sequence). The CDR3 loop is CSARSDREGYEQYF. CDR3 DNA: TGCAGTGCTAGATCGGACAGGGAAGGGTACGAGCAGTACTTC.

This clonotype turned up a few times. The V gene is TRBV12-3 or TRBV12-4, the J gene TRBJ2-7, with D perhaps matching TRBD1 (5 bases). V was pared by 3 bases and J by 3 bases, with 15 bases between. There are 15 residues in the CDR3. The DNA for the CDR3 is TGTGCCAGCAGTTTGGGGCAGGTTTTGGACTACGAGCAGTACTTC. Protein sequence: CASSLGQVLDYEQYF.

As regards this clonotype: The germline gene is not matched at one end of the junction; a read error may be the cause. V and J are TRBV5-1 and TRBJ1-1; 7 nucleotides match TRBD1. This CDR3 region has 15 residues. Per the germline V gene, CDR1 is SGHRS and CDR2 is YFSETQ. CDR3 in DNA: TGCGCCAGCAGCAAGAAGTACAGGGGTGACACTGAAACTTTCTTT. Translation gives CASSKKYRGDTETFF.

The rearrangement links TRBV30 to TRBJ2-3, with TRBD1 matching over 8 bases. The CDR3 contains 12 residues. The V gene's germline CDR1 is GTSNPN and CDR2 SVGIG (reference sequence). With V trimmed by 5 bases and J by 3 bases, 1 base remained unmatched. The CDR3 here is CAWGTGTDTQYF. The CDR3 DNA sequence: TGTGCCTGGGGGACAGGTACAGATACGCAGTATTTT.

The chain employs TRBV6-1 and TRBJ1-5; D is unresolved. The V gene's germline CDR1 is MNHNS and CDR2 SASEGT. This CDR3 contains 15 residues. V lost 6 bases and J lost 5, with 17 bases in between. The CDR3 DNA follows: TGTGCCAGCAGGGTGACTTGGGGAATAGATCAGCCCCAGCATTTT. Its translation: CASRVTWGIDQPQHF.